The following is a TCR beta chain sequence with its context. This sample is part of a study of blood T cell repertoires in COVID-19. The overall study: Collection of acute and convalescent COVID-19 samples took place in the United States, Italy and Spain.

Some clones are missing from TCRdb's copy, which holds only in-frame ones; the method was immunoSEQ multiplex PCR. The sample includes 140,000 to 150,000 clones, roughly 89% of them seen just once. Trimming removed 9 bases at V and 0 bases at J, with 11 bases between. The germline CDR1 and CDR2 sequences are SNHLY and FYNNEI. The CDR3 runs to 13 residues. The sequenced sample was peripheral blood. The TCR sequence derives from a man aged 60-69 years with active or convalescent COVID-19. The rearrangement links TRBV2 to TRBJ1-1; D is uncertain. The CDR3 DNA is TGTGCCAGTCGGGTCCTAGTGAACACTGAAGCTTTCTTT. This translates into CASRVLVNTEAFF.